This T cell receptor (beta chain) is drawn from a study of CD8+CD57+ T cells in acquired aplastic anemia (dated by TCRdb to the late 2010s). Context from the whole study: Extracted DNA from sorted CD4+ and CD8+ cells averaged around 2.9 ug, ranging from roughly 0.17 to 27.4 ug. Healthy donor samples averaged around 9.8 million reads for CD4+ and under 14 million for CD8+ cells.

Profiling of TCR beta VDJ combinations and CDR3 sequences used genomic DNA as the template. An Illumina HiSeq 2000 was used for TCR repertoire sequencing. The authors' analysis ran thus. Repertoire assessment relied on Simpson's diversity index, CDR3 size and DJ length profiles, and TRBV/TRBJ rearrangement plots. The most abundant DNA sequence in the deep sequencing data was defined as the immunodominant clone. CDR3 amino acid sequences were checked for sharing between subjects and were compared against published repertoires and the VDJdb database. TCRdb reran the public reads through fastp at Q25 and MiXCR, keeping productive beta chains. All rows with the same CDR3 protein become a single entry with the most common DNA and genes. What appears here as the V and J calls and clone size reflects TCRdb's work, not the paper's. This sample comprises a few hundred thousand distinct CDR3 sequences, about two thirds of them detected only once. The top ten clonotypes cover 3% to 4.5% of the sample.

The germline V gene sets CDR1 to WSHSY and CDR2 to SAAADI. From its cysteine to its phenylalanine, the CDR3 spans 16 amino acids. The DNA shown is the 48-base CDR3, in frame from base 1. Worth noting for this clonotype: There is no known antigen for this receptor. One junction end does not reproduce the germline sequence, and a read error may be involved.

The full study reports these points: Patients and healthy controls showed no significant difference in CD8+ Simpson's diversity (P=0.060). Twenty-nine CD8+ CDR3 sequences were shared between patients and controls but appeared highly expressed in patients and within their immunodominant clones.

In this study, sorted CD4+ and CD8+ T cells from the blood of healthy subjects and of severe aplastic anemia patients had their TCR repertoires deep-sequenced. Ficoll-Paque density gradient centrifugation was used to isolate peripheral blood mononuclear cells. Before DNA extraction, CD4+ and CD8+ T cells were sorted with FACS or magnetic beads. This receptor was taken from a human donor in good health, serving as a control. The chain is assembled from TRBV10-2 and TRBJ2-2; TRBD2 is a possible D gene, resting on 5 matching bases. The specimen sequenced was sorted CD4+, CD8+, or CD8+CD57+ T cells (not recorded which) from PBMCs. The CDR3 region reads CASSETSGRGPGEPFF. The sequenced DNA is TGCGCCAGCAGTGAGACCTCGGGGAGAGGACCCGGGGAGCCGTTTTTT.